This T cell receptor beta chain is drawn from a study of blood T cell repertoires in COVID-19. At the level of the study: Material from acute and convalescent COVID-19 was sourced from the United States, Italy and Spain. PBMCs, B-cell-depleted T cells, or T cells provided the cDNA or gDNA that made up the material.

Germline CDR1 is SGHNT and CDR2 is YYREEE (reference sequence). This CDR3 region has 14 residues. V lost 4 bases, J lost 7 bases, and 5 bases stayed unmatched. Original methodology: Amplification with reference gene primers provided the estimates of nucleated cell counts. Measured with immunoSEQ multiplex PCR; TCRdb has only the in-frame clones, and not every one. V and J calls and clone size follow that table, whereas D and trimming were derived from the DNA. The sample includes a few hundred thousand clones, about 91% seen only once; the top ten take around 4.6%. V and J are TRBV5-4 and TRBJ1-6; 7 nucleotides line up with TRBD1. The receptor was derived from a middle-aged woman who had recovered from COVID-19. Sequencing was done on a sample of peripheral blood. The DNA for the CDR3 is TGTGCCAGCAGCCTAGACAGGGCCAATTCACCCCTCCACTTT. This gives the protein CASSLDRANSPLHF. Full variable domain (missing parts from reference TRBV5-4 and TRBJ1-6): ETGVTQSPTHLIKTRGQQVTLRCSSQSGHNTVSWYQQALGQGPQFIFQYYREEENGRGNFPPRFSGLQFPNYSSELNVNALELDDSALYLCASSLDRANSPLHFGNGTRLTVT.